This T cell receptor (beta chain) was documented in a study of CD8 T cells in ankylosing spondylitis. This clonotype was seen more than once but under ten times. The antigen remains unidentified. Study-wide points: What seemed typical of ankylosing spondylitis blood was a TCR beta motif built from 7 or 8 highly homologous variants. Earlier reports found some motif variants in synovial fluid and blood in reactive arthritis. Within matched ankylosing spondylitis synovial fluid, disease-linked clones were reportedly significantly enriched.

Unmatched junction bases numbered 6, after V lost 1 base and J lost 2 bases. The CDR3 has 15 residues. CDR1 SGHRS and CDR2 YFSETQ come from the germline V gene. Scientists made TCR beta libraries using quantitative 5'-RACE with molecular barcodes. TCRdb itself ran the 5' RACE reads through MiXCR, one entry per CDR3 protein. The sample carries 800,000 to 900,000 distinct CDR3 sequences, approximately 10% recorded once. The origin of this receptor is a male donor with ankylosing spondylitis. V usage is TRBV5-1 and J usage is TRBJ2-7; the match to TRBD1 covers 7 bases. Specimen: blood, either unsorted or a sorted T cell fraction (not recorded which). The CDR3 sequence: CASSLTGQSTYEQYF. In nucleotides, the CDR3 is TGCGCCAGCAGCTTGACGGGACAGTCAACCTACGAGCAGTACTTC.